This TCR beta chain was identified during a study of radiation and T cells in renal cell carcinoma. Time point in this sample: blood 4 weeks post-SBRT, at nephrectomy. Treatment noted: 15 Gy SBRT to primary tumor, nephrectomy 4 weeks later. Nephrectomy followed 15 Gy stereotactic body radiation by 4 weeks. After SBRT, blood was collected at 2 and 4 weeks, plus baseline. Turning to this clone: What it binds is unknown.

Broader study findings: No pretreatment tumor biopsies were available for baseline clonotypes. Top tumor clonotypes rose in blood 2 weeks post-radiation, then contracted.

Profiled with immunoSEQ multiplex PCR; TCRdb holds only in-frame clones, not every one. The sample has around 140,000 clones, about 88% seen once. Germline V gene data show CDR1 as MNHNY and CDR2 as SVGAGI (reference sequence). The CDR3 extends over 13 amino acids. The V gene lost 7 bases and the J gene lost 2 bases, with 8 bases spanning the gap. This chain connects TRBV6-6 to TRBJ2-2; D unclear. Here the sequenced sample was blood, taken from a patient whose treatment included radiotherapy and nephrectomy. The TCR comes from a woman aged 45-60 years with renal cell carcinoma. The CDR3 nucleotides are TGTGCCAGCATTCTAATAAACACCGGGGAGCTGTTTTTT. Translation: CASILINTGELFF.